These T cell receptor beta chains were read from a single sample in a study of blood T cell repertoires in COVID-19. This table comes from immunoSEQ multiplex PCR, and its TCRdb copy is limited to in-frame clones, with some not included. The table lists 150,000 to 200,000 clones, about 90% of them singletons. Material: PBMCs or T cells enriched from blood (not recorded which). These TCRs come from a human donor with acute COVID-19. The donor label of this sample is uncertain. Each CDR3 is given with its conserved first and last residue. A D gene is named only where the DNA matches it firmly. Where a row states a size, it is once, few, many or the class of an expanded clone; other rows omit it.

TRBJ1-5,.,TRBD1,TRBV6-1,CASSEMGQGAGQPQHF,TGTGCCAGCAGTGAGATGGGACAGGGGGCCGGTCAGCCCCAGCATTTT
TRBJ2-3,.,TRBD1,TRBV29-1,CSFDRTGTDTQYF,TGCAGCTTCGACAGGACAGGGACGGATACGCAGTATTTT
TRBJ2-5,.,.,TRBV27,CASSVKGETQYF,TGTGCCAGCAGTGTAAAGGGGGAGACCCAGTACTTC
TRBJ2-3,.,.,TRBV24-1,CATSDPGLADTQYF,TGTGCCACCAGTGACCCGGGACTGGCAGATACGCAGTATTTT
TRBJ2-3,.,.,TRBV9,CASSVLLRGDGTDTQYF,TGTGCCAGCAGCGTCCTACTAAGGGGCGATGGCACAGATACGCAGTATTTT
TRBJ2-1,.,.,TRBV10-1,CASSEGGTGWQFF,TGCGCCAGCAGTGAGGGGGGGACGGGGTGGCAGTTCTTC
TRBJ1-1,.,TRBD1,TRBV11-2,CASSRDRGRPVEAFF,TGTGCCAGCAGTCGAGACAGGGGGCGGCCGGTTGAAGCTTTCTTT
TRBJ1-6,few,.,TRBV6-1,CASSESAGRTWDSPLHF,TGTGCCAGCAGTGAATCCGCGGGACGAACGTGGGATTCACCCCTCCACTTT
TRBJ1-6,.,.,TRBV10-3,CAISESMVGSPLHF,TGTGCCATCAGTGAGTCGATGGTGGGCTCACCCCTCCACTTT
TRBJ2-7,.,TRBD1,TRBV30,CAWRGYSTGGYEQYF,TGTGCCTGGAGAGGATACTCTACAGGGGGCTACGAGCAGTACTTC
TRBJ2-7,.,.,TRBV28,CASRIDTGIPYEQYF,TGTGCCAGCAGGATCGATACAGGGATCCCCTACGAGCAGTACTTC
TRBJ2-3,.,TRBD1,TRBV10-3,CAIRRTGGTDTQYF,TGTGCCATCAGGAGGACAGGGGGAACAGATACGCAGTATTTT
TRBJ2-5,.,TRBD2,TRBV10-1,CASSDGGAGETQYF,TGCGCCAGCAGTGACGGGGGGGCCGGAGAGACCCAGTACTTC
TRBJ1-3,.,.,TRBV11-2,CASSPTQRLLSSGNTIYF,TGTGCCAGCAGCCCGACTCAGCGACTTCTTTCCTCTGGAAACACCATATATTTT
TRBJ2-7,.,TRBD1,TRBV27,CASHPTGGPDEQYF,TGTGCCAGTCACCCCACAGGGGGCCCCGACGAGCAGTACTTC
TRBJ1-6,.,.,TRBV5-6,CASSVDRYNSPLHF,TGTGCCAGCAGCGTCGACAGATATAATTCACCCCTCCACTTT
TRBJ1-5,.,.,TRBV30,CACGAGTPGNQPQHF,TGTGCCTGTGGGGCCGGGACTCCCGGGAATCAGCCCCAGCATTTT
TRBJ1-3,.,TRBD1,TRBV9,CASSVEGAKPGNTIYF,TGTGCCAGCAGCGTAGAGGGGGCGAAGCCTGGAAACACCATATATTTT
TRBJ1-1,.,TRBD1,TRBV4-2,CASSQTTGDEAFF,TGTGCCAGCAGCCAGACGACAGGGGATGAAGCTTTCTTT
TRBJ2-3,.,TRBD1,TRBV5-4,CASSLPPTGMGTDTQYF,TGTGCCAGCAGCCTCCCCCCGACAGGGATGGGCACAGATACGCAGTATTTT
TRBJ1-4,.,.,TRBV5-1,CASSLTGPATNEKLFF,TGCGCCAGCAGCTTAACAGGACCTGCAACTAATGAAAAACTGTTTTTT
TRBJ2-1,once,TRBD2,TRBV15,CATSLMGGGGPKEQFF,TGTGCCACCAGCCTAATGGGGGGCGGGGGGCCCAAAGAGCAGTTCTTC
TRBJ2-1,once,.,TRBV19,CASSIARRVGNEQFF,TGTGCCAGTAGTATAGCAAGGAGGGTGGGCAATGAGCAGTTCTTC
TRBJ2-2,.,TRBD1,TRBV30,CAWDYPGQSLDGELFF,TGTGCCTGGGACTACCCGGGACAGAGCCTGGACGGGGAGCTGTTTTTT
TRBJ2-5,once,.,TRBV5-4,CASSLGPQAEETQYF,TGTGCCAGCAGCTTGGGGCCCCAGGCAGAAGAGACCCAGTACTTC
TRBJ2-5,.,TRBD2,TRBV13,CASTLQKGTKKTQYF,TGTGCCAGCACCCTACAGAAGGGGACTAAAAAGACCCAGTACTTC
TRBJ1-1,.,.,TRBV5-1,CASSPQGGSTEAFF,TGCGCCAGCAGCCCACAGGGTGGGAGCACTGAAGCTTTCTTT
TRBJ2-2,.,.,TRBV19,CASSRLNTGELFF,TGTGCCAGTAGCAGGCTAAACACCGGGGAGCTGTTTTTT
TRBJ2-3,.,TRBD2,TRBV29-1,CSVKGLAGGRTDTQYF,TGCAGCGTTAAGGGACTAGCGGGGGGGCGGACAGATACGCAGTATTTT
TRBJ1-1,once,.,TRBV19,CASSQSPPNTEAFF,TGTGCCAGTAGCCAGTCCCCCCCGAACACTGAAGCTTTCTTT
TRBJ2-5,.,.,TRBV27,CASSNLGTSQETQYF,TGTGCCAGCAGTAACCTCGGGACAAGTCAAGAGACCCAGTACTTC
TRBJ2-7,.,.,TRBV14,CASNGQFDEQYF,TGTGCCAGCAATGGCCAGTTCGACGAGCAGTACTTC
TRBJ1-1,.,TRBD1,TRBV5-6,CASSPGTAWTEAFF,TGTGCCAGCAGCCCGGGGACAGCCTGGACTGAAGCTTTCTTT
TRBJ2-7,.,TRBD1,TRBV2,CASSVGQGAGEQYF,TGTGCCAGCAGTGTAGGACAGGGGGCCGGCGAGCAGTACTTC
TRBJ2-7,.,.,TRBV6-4,CASGEIIQPGKGYEQYF,TGTGCCAGCGGGGAGATAATACAGCCTGGTAAGGGCTACGAGCAGTACTTC
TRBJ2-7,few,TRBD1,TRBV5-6,CASSSGQGSYEQYF,TGTGCCAGCAGCTCTGGACAGGGGAGCTACGAGCAGTACTTC
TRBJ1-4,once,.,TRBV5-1,CASRTERNEKLFF,TGCGCCAGCAGGACAGAACGTAATGAAAAACTGTTTTTT
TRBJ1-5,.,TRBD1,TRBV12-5,CASGFPRDRGHGNQPQHF,TGTGCTAGTGGTTTCCCCAGGGACAGGGGGCATGGCAATCAGCCCCAGCATTTT
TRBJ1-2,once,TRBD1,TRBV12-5,CASGLSRDRGRNGYTF,TGTGCTAGTGGTTTGTCCCGGGACAGGGGGCGAAATGGCTACACCTTC
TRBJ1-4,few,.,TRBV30,CAWKGDNEKLFF,TGTGCCTGGAAGGGAGACAATGAAAAACTGTTTTTT
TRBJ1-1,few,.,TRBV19,CASRVGRVNTEAFF,TGTGCCAGTAGGGTCGGGAGGGTGAACACTGAAGCTTTCTTT
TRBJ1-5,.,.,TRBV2,CASSDKMFHRGASGNQPQHF,TGTGCCAGCAGTGATAAAATGTTCCATCGGGGAGCTAGTGGCAATCAGCCCCAGCATTTT
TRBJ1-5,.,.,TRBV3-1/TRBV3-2,CASSQDHPLLGQHVQPQHF,TGTGCCAGCAGCCAAGATCACCCGTTGTTAGGACAGCACGTCCAGCCCCAGCATTTT
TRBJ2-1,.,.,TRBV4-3,CASSQAWSSYNEQFF,TGCGCCAGCAGCCAAGCTTGGAGCTCCTACAATGAGCAGTTCTTC
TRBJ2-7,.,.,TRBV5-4,CASSPGGGQGFYEQYF,TGTGCCAGCAGCCCCGGGGGGGGACAGGGCTTTTACGAGCAGTACTTC
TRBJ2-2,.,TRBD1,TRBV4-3,CASSQERGRDTGELFF,TGCGCCAGCAGCCAAGAAAGGGGGCGCGACACCGGGGAGCTGTTTTTT
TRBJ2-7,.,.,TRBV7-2,CASSLGTGYTYEQYF,TGTGCCAGCAGCTTAGGTACAGGCTATACCTACGAGCAGTACTTC
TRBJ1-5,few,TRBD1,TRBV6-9,CASSGTGGHQPQHF,TGTGCCAGCAGCGGGACAGGGGGTCACCAGCCCCAGCATTTT
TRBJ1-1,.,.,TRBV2,CASPAGLNTEAFF,TGTGCCAGCCCGGCGGGCTTGAACACTGAAGCTTTCTTT
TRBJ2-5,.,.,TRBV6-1,CASSERAGRQETQYF,TGTGCCAGCAGTGAAAGGGCAGGGAGGCAAGAGACCCAGTACTTC
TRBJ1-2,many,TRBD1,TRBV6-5,CAGAQGAGGYTF,TGTGCCGGCGCTCAGGGGGCTGGGGGCTACACCTTC
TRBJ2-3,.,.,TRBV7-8,CASSLGRGDTQYF,TGTGCCAGCAGCTTAGGTCGGGGGGATACGCAGTATTTT
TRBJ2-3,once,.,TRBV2,CASTAGSPGTDTQYF,TGTGCCAGCACAGCGGGCTCCCCGGGCACAGATACGCAGTATTTT